The 28 T cell receptor beta chains below all came from one sample that was sequenced in a study of cytomegalovirus exposure and HLA in healthy donors. Primers included in the PCR were 60 Vbeta and 13 Jbeta primers. Assay used: immunoSEQ multiplex PCR; TCRdb lists only in-frame clones, some missing. The repertoire holds 130,000 to 150,000 clones, about four fifths seen once, with 2% to 2.5% in the top ten. Sample: PBMCs. The receptors originated from a man aged 30 to 39 in good health and CMV-seronegative.

As to this clone: This sample also contains other DNA sequences that code for the same CDR3. The V and J genes are TRBV7-9 and TRBJ2-3; D call uncertain. The CDR3 is 12 amino acids. V lost 4 bases, J lost 3 bases, and 5 bases lay in between. CDR1 and CDR2 (germline): SEHNR, FQNEAQ (reference sequence). This CDR3 reads CASSSSTDTQYF. The CDR3 DNA reads as TGTGCCAGCAGCTCCTCTACAGATACGCAGTATTTT.

The gene calls are TRBV6-4 and TRBJ1-2; 8 bases are shared with TRBD1. This CDR3 is 14 amino acids long. Germline V gene sequence: CDR1 MRHNA, CDR2 SNTAGT. With V trimmed by 6 bases and J by 0 bases, 3 bases remained unmatched. CDR3 loop: CASSPGGPNYGYTF. The CDR3 DNA is TGTGCCAGCAGCCCAGGGGGCCCTAACTATGGCTACACCTTC.

This clone came up a few times. Here the CDR3 DNA reads TGCAGCGTTGCTAGCGGGCTAGGCACCGGGGAGCTGTTTTTT. It yields the protein CSVASGLGTGELFF. The chain has TRBV29-1 and TRBJ2-2, with 8 bases that match TRBD2. V gave up 4 bases and J gave up 4 bases; unmatched junction bases: 5. Germline-derived CDR1 and CDR2 are SQVTM and ANQGSEA. The CDR3 loop spans 14 amino acids.

This clone was counted only a few times. The chain recombines TRBV9 with TRBJ2-1; 11 bases match TRBD2. CDR1 is SGDLS and CDR2 is YYNGEE in the germline V gene. The CDR3 sequence is 18 residues long. V was pared by 0 bases and J by 1 base, with 6 bases of the junction left unmatched. CDR3 region: CASSVDRLAGGSYNEQFF. The CDR3 nucleotides are TGTGCCAGCAGCGTAGATCGTCTAGCGGGAGGTTCCTACAATGAGCAGTTCTTC. The full variable domain, with the rest looked up from reference TRBV9 and TRBJ2-1, is DSGVTQTPKHLITATGQRVTLRCSPRSGDLSVYWYQQSLDQGLQFLIQYYNGEERAKGNILERFSAQQFPDLHSELNLSSLELGDSALYFCASSVDRLAGGSYNEQFFGPGTRLTVL.

The chain is built from TRBV5-4 and TRBJ1-1, with 7 bases lining up with TRBD1. The germline gives CDR1 SGHNT, CDR2 YYREEE (reference sequence). The CDR3 runs to 14 residues. Unmatched junction bases numbered 4, after V lost 3 bases and J lost 2 bases. CDR3 sequence reads: CASSSTGPNTEAFF. CDR3 coding DNA: TGTGCCAGCAGCTCGACAGGGCCCAACACTGAAGCTTTCTTT. The whole variable domain, filled in from reference TRBV5-4 and TRBJ1-1, reads ETGVTQSPTHLIKTRGQQVTLRCSSQSGHNTVSWYQQALGQGPQFIFQYYREEENGRGNFPPRFSGLQFPNYSSELNVNALELDDSALYLCASSSTGPNTEAFFGQGTRLTVV.

CDR3 loop: CASSLSGIPGEYF. The CDR3 DNA reads as TGTGCCAGCAGCCTGTCGGGCATCCCGGGGGAGTACTTC. The genes are TRBV5-6 and TRBJ2-5; possible D gene TRBD2, 6 bases. The germline V and J ends were trimmed by 4 bases and 12 bases, with 19 bases remaining between them. Germline lookup yields CDR1 SGHDT and CDR2 YYEEEE. CDR3 length equals 13 residues.

The chain uses TRBV5-1 and TRBJ2-1; D call uncertain. Germline V gene lookup returns CDR1 SGHRS and CDR2 YFSETQ. V was clipped by 2 bases and J by 0 bases, with 12 bases between them. The CDR3 loop spans 16 amino acids. In nucleotides, the CDR3 is TGCGCCAGCAGCTTCGCTGCGGTTAGCTCCTACAATGAGCAGTTCTTC. As protein: CASSFAAVSSYNEQFF.

The V and J genes are TRBV4-1 and TRBJ2-5; D may be TRBD1 (8 bases). Matching the DNA end better, TRBJ2-7 makes the J call doubtful. This CDR3 spans 16 amino acids. CDR1 is MGHRA and CDR2 is YSYEKL in the germline V gene. The CDR3 reads CASSQARGGQVYEQYF. The CDR3 DNA is TGCGCCAGCAGCCAGGCTAGGGGGGGACAGGTCTACGAGCAGTACTTC.

In this sample, this clone turned up once. The rearrangement uses TRBV5-1 and TRBJ2-5; possibly TRBD1 for D (5 bases). V lost 3 bases and J 6 bases, leaving 15 bases between the germline ends. The CDR3 has 14 residues. From germline, CDR1 is SGHRS and CDR2 YFSETQ. CDR3 in DNA: TGCGCCAGCAGCTCCCACGACAGTGCAAAGACCCAGTACTTC. This codes for CASSSHDSAKTQYF.

The V and J genes are TRBV6-1 and TRBJ2-2; 11 bases are shared with TRBD2. The CDR3 runs to 15 residues. The J segment lost 6 bases and the V segment lost 0 bases, leaving 0 bases of the junction unmatched. Germline loops: CDR1 MNHNS, CDR2 SASEGT. The CDR3 sequence: CASSEASGGAGELFF. The CDR3 DNA sequence: TGTGCCAGCAGTGAAGCTAGCGGGGGGGCCGGGGAGCTGTTTTTT.

V is TRBV2 and J is TRBJ1-1, with D perhaps TRBD1 (5 bases). This CDR3 region has 19 residues. The V and J ends lost 3 bases and 1 base respectively, with 24 bases between them. CDR1 and CDR2 from the germline V gene are SNHLY and FYNNEI. The CDR3 DNA follows: TGTGCCAGCAGTGACGGTGGCTGGGGCAGGAAGGCTCCGAACACTGAAGCTTTCTTT. Translation: CASSDGGWGRKAPNTEAFF.

The chain is built from TRBV6-5 and TRBJ1-2; TRBD1 agrees at 7 bases. This CDR3 has 13 residues. V was clipped by 6 bases and J by 6 bases; unmatched bases: 7. Per germline, CDR1 MNHEY and CDR2 SVGAGI. CDR3 DNA sequence: TGTGCCAGCAGGATGACAGGGCTGGATGGCTACACCTTC. Translation gives CASRMTGLDGYTF.

The chain carries TRBV29-1 and TRBJ1-4, with D unclear. CDR3 length: 12 amino acids. Per the germline V gene, CDR1 is SQVTM and CDR2 is ANQGSEA. The germline V and J ends were trimmed by 6 bases and 4 bases, with 9 bases remaining between them. The CDR3 reads CSVGSFNEKLFF. Written as DNA, the CDR3 is TGCAGCGTCGGGAGTTTTAATGAAAAACTGTTTTTT. Full variable domain (rest looked up from reference TRBV29-1 and TRBJ1-4): SAVISQKPSRDICQRGTSLTIQCQVDSQVTMMFWYRQQPGQSLTLIATANQGSEATYESGFVIDKFPISRPNLTFSTLTVSNMSPEDSSIYLCSVGSFNEKLFFGSGTQLSVL.

The DNA for the CDR3 is TGTGCCTGGACTAGCGCATCCTACAATGAGCAGTTCTTC. Translating gives CAWTSASYNEQFF. The V gene is TRBV30, the J gene TRBJ2-1; TRBD2 might be the D (6 bases). V was clipped by 4 bases and J by 1 base, with 8 bases between them. This CDR3 comprises 13 residues. Germline loops: CDR1 GTSNPN, CDR2 SVGIG (reference sequence).

The chain uses TRBV2 and TRBJ1-4, with 9 positions matching TRBD1. Unmatched junction bases numbered 8, after V lost 6 bases and J lost 6 bases. The length of the CDR3 is 15 residues. The germline V gene has CDR1 SNHLY and CDR2 FYNNEI. The CDR3 sequence: CASRGGQGGYEKLFF. CDR3 bases: TGTGCCAGCAGGGGGGGACAGGGCGGGTATGAAAAACTGTTTTTT.

The chain combines TRBV7-6 with TRBJ2-6; no clear D gene. The V end was cut by 2 bases, the J end by 0 bases, with 14 bases between. CDR1 is SGHVS, CDR2 FNYEAQ, per germline. The CDR3 has 18 amino acids. CDR3 region: CASSLTSLKVSGANVLTF. CDR3 bases: TGTGCCAGCAGCTTAACGAGTTTGAAAGTCTCTGGGGCCAACGTCCTGACTTTC.

The chain uses TRBV18 and TRBJ1-2, with D hard to call. The germline V gene encodes CDR1 KGHSH and CDR2 LQKENI. V was cut by 2 bases and J by 2 bases, with 6 bases left in between. The CDR3 spans 13 residues. In DNA form, the CDR3 reads TGTGCCAGCTCACCAGCACAGAACTATGGCTACACCTTC. The encoded protein is CASSPAQNYGYTF.

CDR3 DNA: TGTGCCACCAGGGAGGAGGGCCACTACGAGCAGTACTTC. This sequence encodes CATREEGHYEQYF. The chain carries TRBV19 and TRBJ2-7, with D perhaps TRBD2 (6 bases). Germline CDR1 reads LNHDA; CDR2 reads SQIVND (reference sequence). The CDR3 is 13 amino acids. Trimming took off 10 bases at V and 3 bases at J, with 16 bases between the two ends.

This clone occurred a few times. The chain couples TRBV6-6 to TRBJ2-3; TRBD2 aligns across 14 bases. Germline V CDR1 and CDR2: MNHNY, SVGAGI (reference sequence). The CDR3 length is 16 residues. The J segment lost 7 bases and the V segment lost 6 bases, leaving 9 bases of the junction unmatched. CDR3 residues: CASSLGTSGGGNTQYF. Written as DNA, the CDR3 is TGTGCCAGCAGCCTCGGGACTAGCGGGGGAGGAAATACGCAGTATTTT.

The V gene is TRBV7-9, the J gene TRBJ2-7, with D tentatively TRBD1 (6 bases). The germline V gene encodes CDR1 SEHNR and CDR2 FQNEAQ (reference sequence). The CDR3 is 14 residues long. V gave up 1 base and J gave up 2 bases, with 9 bases separating them. CDR3 nucleotides: TGTGCCAGCAGCTTAGGGACAGCAGCCTACGAGCAGTACTTC. Encoded protein: CASSLGTAAYEQYF.

In this sample, this clone turned up a few times. The chain couples TRBV6-6 to TRBJ1-1, with a possible D match to TRBD1 (6 bases). Trimming removed 6 bases at V and 1 base at J, with 18 bases between. In germline, CDR1 is MNHNY, CDR2 SVGAGI (reference sequence). This CDR3 contains 16 residues. CDR3 region: CASSRPRQDSNTEAFF. The CDR3 DNA reads TGTGCCAGCAGCCGCCCCCGACAGGACTCGAACACTGAAGCTTTCTTT.

The chain joins TRBV28 to TRBJ2-5; 7 bases are shared with TRBD1. CDR1 is MDHEN and CDR2 is SYDVKM in the germline V gene. V was pared by 1 base and J by 4 bases, with 12 bases of the junction left unmatched. The CDR3 contains 17 residues. CDR3 sequence: CASSLYDRVGVRETQYF. The CDR3 DNA reads TGTGCCAGCAGTTTATACGACAGGGTGGGGGTGAGAGAGACCCAGTACTTC. Based on the CDR3 plus reference TRBV28 and TRBJ2-5, the full variable domain is DVKVTQSSRYLVKRTGEKVFLECVQDMDHENMFWYRQDPGLGLRLIYFSYDVKMKEKGDIPEGYSVSREKKERFSLILESASTNQTSMYLCASSLYDRVGVRETQYFGPGTRLLVL.

The V call is TRBV5-1, the J call TRBJ1-5; D gene ambiguous. V lost 4 bases to trimming and J lost 6 bases, with 14 bases between them. Looked up from germline, CDR1 is SGHRS and CDR2 is YFSETQ. The CDR3 sequence is 14 residues long. Here the CDR3 DNA reads TGCGCCAGCAGCAGAGGAGGAGTAGGTCAGCCCCAGCATTTT. Protein sequence: CASSRGGVGQPQHF.

This sequence joins TRBV9 and TRBJ2-7; tentative D call: TRBD2 (7 bases). The CDR3 totals 15 residues. Trimming removed 0 bases at V and 3 bases at J, with 13 bases between. The V gene's germline CDR1 is SGDLS and CDR2 YYNGEE. In nucleotides, the CDR3 is TGTGCCAGCAGCGTAGAAGGGGGGGGTTTCTACGAGCAGTACTTC. Translated: CASSVEGGGFYEQYF.

The genes are TRBV2 and TRBJ2-7; 10 bases are shared with TRBD2. CDR1 SNHLY and CDR2 FYNNEI come from the germline V gene. V trimming: 6 bases; J trimming: 7 bases; junction bases outside the gene matches: 12. This CDR3 contains 15 residues. The CDR3 sequence is CASRGPLAGVEEQYF. CDR3 DNA: TGTGCCAGCAGGGGCCCGCTAGCGGGAGTGGAGGAGCAGTACTTC.

This clone was seen a few times. The gene calls are TRBV9 and TRBJ2-3; 9 nucleotides align to TRBD2. V lost 2 bases to trimming and J lost 3 bases; unmatched junction nucleotides: 7. The CDR3 consists of 16 residues. Germline assignment: CDR1 SGDLS and CDR2 YYNGEE. The CDR3 region is CASSVTGTSKTDTQYF. The CDR3 nucleotides are TGTGCCAGCAGCGTTACCGGGACTAGCAAGACAGATACGCAGTATTTT.

This chain joins TRBV6-6 and TRBJ2-7, with 8 bases aligning to TRBD1. The CDR3 is 13 residues long. The germline gives CDR1 MNHNY, CDR2 SVGAGI (reference sequence). V was clipped by 8 bases and J by 4 bases; unmatched bases: 7. The CDR3 loop reads CASFGRQGYEQYF. The CDR3 DNA reads as TGTGCCAGCTTTGGTCGACAGGGGTACGAGCAGTACTTC.

The chain has TRBV28 and TRBJ2-7; TRBD2 matches at 11 bases. The CDR3 is made up of 15 amino acids. V shed 5 bases, J shed 11 bases, and the junction held 14 bases outside the gene matches. From germline, CDR1 is MDHEN and CDR2 SYDVKM. CDR3 region: CASSRTGTSGRWEYF. As DNA, the CDR3 is TGTGCCAGCAGTCGAACCGGGACTAGCGGTCGCTGGGAGTACTTC.